Included here is one TCR beta chain sequence, with context. This sample is drawn from a study of patients and donors after allogeneic stem cell transplantation. TCRdb processed the RT-PCR reads anew with MiXCR; each CDR3 protein has one entry. The sample yields 800,000 to 1,000,000 distinct CDR3 sequences, over 15% seen once. The sequencing input was blood, either unsorted or a sorted T cell fraction (not recorded which). The origin of this receptor is a human donor who was either an allogeneic HSCT recipient or a stem cell or donor lymphocyte infusion donor (not recorded which). It is not recorded whose cells these are; they may come from a transplant donor.

The CDR3 region is CASSIGTIGTGELFF. The CDR3 DNA sequence: TGCGCCAGCAGCATTGGGACAATTGGAACCGGGGAGCTGTTTTTT. The chain has TRBV5-1 and TRBJ2-2; TRBD1 might be the D (6 bases). CDR1 and CDR2 from the germline V gene are SGHRS and YFSETQ. The V gene lost 4 bases and the J gene lost 5 bases, with 15 bases spanning the gap. The CDR3 is made up of 15 amino acids. Using reference TRBV5-1 and TRBJ2-2 for the parts outside the CDR3, the full variable domain is KAGVTQTPRYLIKTRGQQVTLSCSPISGHRSVSWYQQTPGQGLQFLFEYFSETQRNKGNFPGRFSGRQFSNSRSEMNVSTLELGDSALYLCASSIGTIGTGELFFGEGSRLTVL.